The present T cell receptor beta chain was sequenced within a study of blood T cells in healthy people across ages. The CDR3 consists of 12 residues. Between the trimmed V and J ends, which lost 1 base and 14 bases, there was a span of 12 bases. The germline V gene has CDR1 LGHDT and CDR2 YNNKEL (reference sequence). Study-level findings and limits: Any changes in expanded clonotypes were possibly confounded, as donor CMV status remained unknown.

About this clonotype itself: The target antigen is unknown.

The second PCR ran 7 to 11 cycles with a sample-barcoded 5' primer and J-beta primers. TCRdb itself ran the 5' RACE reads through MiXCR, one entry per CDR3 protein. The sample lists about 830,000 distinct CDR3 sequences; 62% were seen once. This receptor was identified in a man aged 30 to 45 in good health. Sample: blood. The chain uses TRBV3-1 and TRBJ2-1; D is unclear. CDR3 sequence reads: CASSQVWGREFF. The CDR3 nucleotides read TGTGCCAGCAGCCAAGTTTGGGGTCGTGAGTTCTTC.